This T cell receptor (beta chain) was captured by sequencing in a study of T cell changes during pregnancy in multiple sclerosis. The assay was immunoSEQ multiplex PCR, and TCRdb's table has in-frame clones only and misses some. The sample shows fewer than 85,000 clones, around 94% of them seen only once. Germline V lookup: CDR1 KGHSH, CDR2 LQKENI. V was clipped by 5 bases and J by 6 bases; unmatched bases: 10. The CDR3 consists of 17 residues. The sequences come from peripheral blood, collected before pregnancy. The origin of this receptor is a female donor with multiple sclerosis, enrolled in a pregnancy study. The chain recombines TRBV18 with TRBJ2-5; TRBD2 agrees at 15 bases. This chain's CDR3 is CASSSGLAGGIEKTQYF. The CDR3 bases are TGTGCCAGCTCATCGGGACTAGCGGGAGGAATTGAGAAGACCCAGTACTTC.